The TCR beta chain described here comes from a study of early T cells in non-severe SARS-CoV-2 infection. Study as a whole: Sequencing input comprised bulk RNA from unsorted whole blood; chain pairing was not available. Study results and limitations: Matches to VDJdb favored anti-spike CD8 responses and missed private and CD4 specificities.

CDR3 length equals 15 residues. The ends were cut back, 5 bases at V and 1 base at J, with 14 bases in the middle. The V gene's germline CDR1 is KGHSH and CDR2 LQKENI. Individual cDNA molecules received unique molecular identifiers during library preparation. TCRdb re-called the 5' RACE reads with MiXCR, one entry per CDR3 protein. Of 70,000 to 95,000 distinct CDR3 sequences listed, approximately 10% are singletons. In its sample, this clonotype was seen a few times. The antigen is undetermined. This receptor was identified in an adult who was a healthcare worker with PCR-confirmed SARS-CoV-2 infection or an uninfected control (not recorded which). The chain links TRBV18 to TRBJ2-5; either TRBD1 or TRBD2 may fit D (6 bases each). The sample was whole blood. The CDR3 DNA reads as TGTGCCAGCTCATCGGGGACGGGGGCCCAAGAGACCCAGTACTTC. Amino acids: CASSSGTGAQETQYF.